This passage covers 9 T cell receptor beta chains from one sample sequenced in a study of control samples from healthy donors and cancer patients (dated by TCRdb to about 2020). Library generation was performed with the immunoSEQ multiplex PCR assay. TCRdb retrieved this table from immuneACCESS and kept in-frame rearrangements only. Not all clones are present; in checked studies, unresolved V genes account for under half, and no reason is known for the remainder. Here the sample has over 150,000 clones; more than 80% occur a single time. Of the sample, over 1.1% is held by the ten largest clones. Specimen: blood. Every receptor here comes from a man aged 25 to 40 in good health.

Comments on this clone: The same CDR3 also results from other DNA sequences found in this sample. This chain connects TRBV9 to TRBJ1-1, with D hard to call. Germline-derived CDR1 and CDR2 are SGDLS and YYNGEE. Trimming pared 0 bases from V and 3 bases from J, leaving 6 bases between. This CDR3 region has 13 residues. The CDR3 loop reads CASSVGAHTEAFF. The CDR3 region has the DNA TGTGCCAGCAGCGTAGGAGCCCACACTGAAGCTTTCTTT.

The genes are TRBV7-2 and TRBJ2-2; 8 bases align to TRBD2. The length of the CDR3 is 18 residues. Germline CDR1 reads SGHTA; CDR2 reads FQGNSA. The trim removed 2 bases at V and 2 bases at J, leaving 10 bases unmatched. The CDR3 protein is CASSLNPASGGNTGELFF. CDR3 coding DNA: TGTGCCAGCAGCTTAAATCCCGCCAGCGGGGGCAACACCGGGGAGCTGTTTTTT.

V gene TRBV5-5 combines with J gene TRBJ2-1, with D perhaps being TRBD1 or TRBD2 (5 bases each). The V gene's germline CDR1 is SGHKS and CDR2 YYEKEE (reference sequence). There are 15 residues in the CDR3. V gave up 4 bases and J gave up 0 bases, with 11 bases separating them. CDR3 nucleotides: TGTGCCAGCAGCACCTGGGGGAGCTCCTACAATGAGCAGTTCTTC. Protein product: CASSTWGSSYNEQFF.

In regard to this clone: At one end the junction does not follow the germline gene, possibly because of a read error. V and J are TRBV12-5 and TRBJ2-1, with D perhaps matching TRBD2 (5 bases). There are 14 residues in the CDR3. Per the germline V gene, CDR1 is LGHNT and CDR2 is FRNRAP. The CDR3 bases are TGTGCTAGTGCTTTGGGGTTTCCAGCGGTTGAGCAGTTCTTC. Its translation: CASALGFPAVEQFF.

The chain uses TRBV14 and TRBJ2-2; D gene unclear. CDR3 size: 17 residues. CDR1 is SGHDN and CDR2 is FVKESK in the germline V gene. V was shortened by 0 bases and J by 1 base, with 12 bases between the two germline ends. The CDR3 loop reads CASSQDEVRRNTGELFF. The CDR3 nucleotides are TGTGCCAGCAGCCAAGATGAGGTCCGCCGGAACACCGGGGAGCTGTTTTTT.

J is TRBJ2-3 and V is TRBV5-1; perhaps TRBD2 as D (6 bases). Trimming stripped 2 bases from V and 3 bases from J, with 16 bases between. The germline CDR1 and CDR2 sequences are SGHRS and YFSETQ. There are 16 residues in the CDR3. CDR3: CASSFSTRSSTDTQYF. CDR3 nucleotides: TGCGCCAGCAGCTTCTCGACTAGAAGCAGTACAGATACGCAGTATTTT.

This sequence joins TRBV18 and TRBJ1-6, with D possibly being TRBD1 (6 bases). Germline CDR1 reads KGHSH; CDR2 reads LQKENI. The CDR3 contains 14 residues. Trimming pared 5 bases from V and 8 bases from J, leaving 13 bases between. The CDR3 DNA follows: TGTGCCAGCTCATATACAGGGAACTATTCACCCCTCCACTTT. Translation: CASSYTGNYSPLHF.

The CDR3 DNA is TGTGCCAGCACGTCGGGACAGGGCAATTCGGATGAGCAGTTCTTC. Residues: CASTSGQGNSDEQFF. The genes are TRBV2 and TRBJ2-1; the match to TRBD1 covers 9 bases. Germline V gene sequence: CDR1 SNHLY, CDR2 FYNNEI. Trimming took 7 bases from V and 8 from J; bases not matched to a gene: 12. The CDR3 extends over 15 amino acids.

This CDR3 reads CASTRPGGTYGYTF. The CDR3 DNA reads TGTGCCAGCACCCGCCCGGGGGGGACCTATGGCTACACCTTC. The chain employs TRBV5-4 and TRBJ1-2, with D possibly TRBD1 on 5 matching bases. Trimming stripped 6 bases from V and 4 bases from J, with 16 bases between. CDR1 SGHNT and CDR2 YYREEE come from the germline V gene (reference sequence). CDR3 length equals 14 residues.